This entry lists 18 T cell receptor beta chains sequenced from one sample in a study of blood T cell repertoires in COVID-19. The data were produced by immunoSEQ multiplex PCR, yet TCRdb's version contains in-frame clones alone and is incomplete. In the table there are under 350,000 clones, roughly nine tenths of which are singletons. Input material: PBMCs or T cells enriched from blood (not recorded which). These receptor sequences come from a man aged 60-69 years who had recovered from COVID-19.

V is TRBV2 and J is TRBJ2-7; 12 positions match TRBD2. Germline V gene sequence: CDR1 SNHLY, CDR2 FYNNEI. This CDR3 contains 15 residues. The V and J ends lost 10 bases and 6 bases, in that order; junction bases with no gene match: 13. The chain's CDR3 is CATVPSSGRVGEQYF. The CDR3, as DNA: TGTGCCACCGTACCTTCTAGCGGGAGGGTCGGCGAGCAGTACTTC.

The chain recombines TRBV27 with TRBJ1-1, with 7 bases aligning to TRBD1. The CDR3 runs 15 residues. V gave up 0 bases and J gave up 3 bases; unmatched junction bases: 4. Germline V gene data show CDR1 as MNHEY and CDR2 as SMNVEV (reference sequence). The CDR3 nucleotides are TGTGCCAGCAGTTTATCCTACAGGGGATACACTGAAGCTTTCTTT. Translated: CASSLSYRGYTEAFF.

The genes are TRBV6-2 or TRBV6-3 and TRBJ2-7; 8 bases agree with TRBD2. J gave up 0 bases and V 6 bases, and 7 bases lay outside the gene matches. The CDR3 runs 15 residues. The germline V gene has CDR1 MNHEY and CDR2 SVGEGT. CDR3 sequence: CASRYGGGNSYEQYF. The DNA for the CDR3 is TGTGCCAGCAGATACGGGGGGGGAAACTCCTACGAGCAGTACTTC.

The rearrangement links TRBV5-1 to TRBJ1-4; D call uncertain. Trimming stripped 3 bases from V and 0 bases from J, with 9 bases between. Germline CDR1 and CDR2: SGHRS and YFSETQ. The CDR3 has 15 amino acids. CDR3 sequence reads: CASSWNSPTNEKLFF. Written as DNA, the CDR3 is TGCGCCAGCAGCTGGAACAGCCCAACTAATGAAAAACTGTTTTTT. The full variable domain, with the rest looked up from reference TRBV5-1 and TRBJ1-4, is KAGVTQTPRYLIKTRGQQVTLSCSPISGHRSVSWYQQTPGQGLQFLFEYFSETQRNKGNFPGRFSGRQFSNSRSEMNVSTLELGDSALYLCASSWNSPTNEKLFFGSGTQLSVL.

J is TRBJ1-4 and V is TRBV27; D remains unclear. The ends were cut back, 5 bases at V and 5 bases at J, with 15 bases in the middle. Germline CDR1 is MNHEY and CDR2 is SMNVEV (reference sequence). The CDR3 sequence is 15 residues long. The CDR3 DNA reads TGTGCCAGCAGTCCGACATGGACTACCAATGAAAAACTGTTTTTT. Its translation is CASSPTWTTNEKLFF.

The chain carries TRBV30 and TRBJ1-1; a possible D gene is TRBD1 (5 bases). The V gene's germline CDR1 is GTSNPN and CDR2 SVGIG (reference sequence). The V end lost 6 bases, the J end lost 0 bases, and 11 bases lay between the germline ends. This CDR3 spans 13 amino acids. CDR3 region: CACTRQLNTEAFF. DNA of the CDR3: TGTGCCTGTACCCGACAGTTGAACACTGAAGCTTTCTTT.

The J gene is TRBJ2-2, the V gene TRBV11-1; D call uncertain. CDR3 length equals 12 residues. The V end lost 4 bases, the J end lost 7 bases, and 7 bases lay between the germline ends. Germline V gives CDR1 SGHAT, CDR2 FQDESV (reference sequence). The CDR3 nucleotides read TGTGCCAGCAGCTCCGTCGTCGGGGAGCTGTTTTTT. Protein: CASSSVVGELFF.

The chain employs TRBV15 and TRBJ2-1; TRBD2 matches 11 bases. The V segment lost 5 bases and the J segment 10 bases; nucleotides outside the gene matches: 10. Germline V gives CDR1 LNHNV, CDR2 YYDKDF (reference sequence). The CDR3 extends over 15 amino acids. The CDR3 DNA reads TGTGCCACCAGCGGGACCGGGACTAGCGGCCCGGAGCAGTTCTTC. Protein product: CATSGTGTSGPEQFF. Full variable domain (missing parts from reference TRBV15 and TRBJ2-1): DAMVIQNPRYQVTQFGKPVTLSCSQTLNHNVMYWYQQKSSQAPKLLFHYYDKDFNNEADTPDNFQSRRPNTSFCFLDIRSPGLGDTAMYLCATSGTGTSGPEQFFGPGTRLTVL.

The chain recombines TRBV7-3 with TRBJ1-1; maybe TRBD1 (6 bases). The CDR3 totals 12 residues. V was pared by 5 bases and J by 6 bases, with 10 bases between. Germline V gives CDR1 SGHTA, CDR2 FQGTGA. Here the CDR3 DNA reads TGTGCCAGCAGCACACAGGGTTCTGAAGCTTTCTTT. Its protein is CASSTQGSEAFF.

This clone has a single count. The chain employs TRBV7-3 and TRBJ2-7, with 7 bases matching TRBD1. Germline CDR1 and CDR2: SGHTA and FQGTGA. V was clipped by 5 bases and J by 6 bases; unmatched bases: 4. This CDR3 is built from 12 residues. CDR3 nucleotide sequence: TGTGCCAGCAGCGTTCCAGGGGGCGAGCAGTACTTC. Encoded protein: CASSVPGGEQYF.

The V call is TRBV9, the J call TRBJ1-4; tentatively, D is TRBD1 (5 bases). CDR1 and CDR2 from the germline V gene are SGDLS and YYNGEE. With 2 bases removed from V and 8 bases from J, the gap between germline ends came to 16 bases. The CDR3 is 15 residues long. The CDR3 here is CASSVRTGTVEKLFF. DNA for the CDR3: TGTGCCAGCAGCGTCCGAACCGGGACTGTGGAAAAACTGTTTTTT.

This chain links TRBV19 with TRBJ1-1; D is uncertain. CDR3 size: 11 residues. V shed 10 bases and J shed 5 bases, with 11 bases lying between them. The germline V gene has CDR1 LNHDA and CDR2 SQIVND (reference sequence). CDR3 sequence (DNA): TGTGCCACCCGTGTCAGGACTGAAGCTTTCTTT. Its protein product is CATRVRTEAFF.

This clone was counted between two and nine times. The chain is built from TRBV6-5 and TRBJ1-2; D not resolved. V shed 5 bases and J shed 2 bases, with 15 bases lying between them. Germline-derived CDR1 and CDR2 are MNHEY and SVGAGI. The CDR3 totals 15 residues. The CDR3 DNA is TGTGCCAGCAGTAGCCGTCGGACGGGGAACTATGGCTACACCTTC. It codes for CASSSRRTGNYGYTF.

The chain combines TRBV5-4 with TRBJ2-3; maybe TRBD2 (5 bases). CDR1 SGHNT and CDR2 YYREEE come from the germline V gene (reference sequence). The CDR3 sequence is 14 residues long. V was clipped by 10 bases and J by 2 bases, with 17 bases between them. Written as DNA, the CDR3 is TGTGCCCTTGGGGAGAGCGCGTCCACAGATACGCAGTATTTT. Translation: CALGESASTDTQYF.

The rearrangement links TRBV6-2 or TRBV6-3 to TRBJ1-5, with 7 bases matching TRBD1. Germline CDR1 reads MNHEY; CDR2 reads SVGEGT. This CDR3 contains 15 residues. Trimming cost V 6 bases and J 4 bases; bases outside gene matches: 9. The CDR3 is CASSPDRERNQPQHF. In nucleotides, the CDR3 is TGTGCCAGCAGCCCCGACAGGGAGAGGAATCAGCCCCAGCATTTT.

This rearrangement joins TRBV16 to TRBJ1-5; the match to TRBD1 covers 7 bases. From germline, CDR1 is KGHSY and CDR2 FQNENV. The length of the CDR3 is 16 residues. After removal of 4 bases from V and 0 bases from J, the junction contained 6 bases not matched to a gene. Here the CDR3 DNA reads TGTGCCAGCAGCCTCAGGGGGTCCATTAGCAATCAGCCCCAGCATTTT. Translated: CASSLRGSISNQPQHF.

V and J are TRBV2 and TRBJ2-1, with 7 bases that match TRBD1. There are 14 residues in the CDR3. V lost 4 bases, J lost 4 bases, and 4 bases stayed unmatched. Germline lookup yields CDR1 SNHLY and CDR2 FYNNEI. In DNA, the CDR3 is TGTGCCAGCAGTGTAGGGGGACAGTACAATGAGCAGTTCTTC. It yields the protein CASSVGGQYNEQFF.

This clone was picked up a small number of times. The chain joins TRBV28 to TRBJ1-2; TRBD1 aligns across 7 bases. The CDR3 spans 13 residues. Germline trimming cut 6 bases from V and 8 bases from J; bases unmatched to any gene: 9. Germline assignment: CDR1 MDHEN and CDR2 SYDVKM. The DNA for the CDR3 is TGTGCCAGCAGGGACAGGAGTGCCTACGGCTACACCTTC. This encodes CASRDRSAYGYTF.